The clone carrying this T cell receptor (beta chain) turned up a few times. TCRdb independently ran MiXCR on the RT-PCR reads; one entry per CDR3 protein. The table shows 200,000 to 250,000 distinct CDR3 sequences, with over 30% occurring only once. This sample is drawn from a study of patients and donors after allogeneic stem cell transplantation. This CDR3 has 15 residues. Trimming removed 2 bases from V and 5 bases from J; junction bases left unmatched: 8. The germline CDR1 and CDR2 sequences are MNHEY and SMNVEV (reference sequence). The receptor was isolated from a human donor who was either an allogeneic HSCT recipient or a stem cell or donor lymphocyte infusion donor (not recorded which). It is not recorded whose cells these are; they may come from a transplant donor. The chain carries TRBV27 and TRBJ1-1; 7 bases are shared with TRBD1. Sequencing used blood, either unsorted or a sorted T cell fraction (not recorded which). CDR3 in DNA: TGTGCCAGCAGTTTACAGGGGGGGTCGTTGACTGAAGCTTTCTTT. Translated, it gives CASSLQGGSLTEAFF.